This TCR beta chain was recorded in a study of CD8 T cells in ankylosing spondylitis. The CDR3 is 14 amino acids. Trimming shortened V by 8 bases and J by 6 bases, and 21 bases separated the two germline ends. Germline V gene data show CDR1 as SQVTM and CDR2 as ANQGSEA. This clonotype was seen more than once but under ten times. Antigen unknown. As the method for making TCR beta libraries, quantitative 5'-RACE with molecular barcodes was used. Using its own MiXCR run on the 5' RACE reads, TCRdb lists one record per CDR3 protein. The sample includes 500,000 to 550,000 distinct CDR3 sequences, about 12% of them seen just once. Study observations and caveats: Ankylosing spondylitis blood seemed to carry a telltale TCR beta motif made of seven or eight highly homologous variants. Disease-linked clones reportedly concentrated significantly in matched ankylosing spondylitis synovial fluid.

This sequence originates from a male donor with ankylosing spondylitis. The chain links TRBV29-1 to TRBJ2-3; either TRBD1 or TRBD2 may fit D (6 bases each). Material: blood, either unsorted or a sorted T cell fraction (not recorded which). CDR3 DNA sequence: TGCAGCTCCGCTCTGGGGGGCCTGACGGATACGCAGTATTTT. It yields the protein CSSALGGLTDTQYF.